This TCR beta chain derives from a study of cytomegalovirus exposure and HLA in healthy donors. Germline-derived CDR1 and CDR2 are SGHRS and YFSETQ. The CDR3 totals 15 residues. J gave up 4 bases and V 6 bases, and 5 bases lay outside the gene matches. General observations from the study: Most CMV-associated TCR beta chains appeared HLA-restricted in a later analysis. Later analysis found that TCR beta chains associated with HLA were more clonally expanded than other, equally common chains. In a later analysis, TCR beta V- and J-gene trimming was associated with a missense DCLRE1C variant.

Of note for this clone: Its specificity is unknown.

The primer mix had 60 Vbeta and 13 Jbeta primers. The data were produced by immunoSEQ multiplex PCR, yet TCRdb's version contains in-frame clones alone and is incomplete. The data show about 190,000 clones, 75% to 80% seen once. The sequence derives from a woman aged 25-40 years in good health and CMV-seropositive. The rearrangement links TRBV5-1 to TRBJ1-4; TRBD1 agrees at 11 bases. The sequencing sample was made of PBMCs. As DNA, the CDR3 is TGCGCCAGCACCTGGGACAGGGGGAGTAATGAAAAACTGTTTTTT. It encodes CASTWDRGSNEKLFF.